The 18 T cell receptor beta chains below were found in one sample sequenced in a study of T cells in Graves' hyperthyroidism and ophthalmopathy. RNA transcripts were the template for amplifying TCR beta CDR3 regions. Primed by the HTBI set, a first-round RT-PCR was run on the TCR CDR3. TCRdb re-called the multiplex PCR reads through MiXCR, storing one row per CDR3 protein. The sample records roughly 700,000 distinct CDR3 sequences, roughly a third being singletons. Sequenced sample: blood. Receptor source: a woman aged 40 to 50 with Graves' hyperthyroidism.

This clonotype was found a few times. The chain joins TRBV7-9 to TRBJ2-2, with 14 bases identical to TRBD2. The CDR3 spans 19 residues. Germline loops: CDR1 SEHNR, CDR2 FQNEAQ (reference sequence). J lost 4 bases, V lost 5 bases, and 12 bases had no gene match. CDR3 sequence reads: CASSTGTSGRMLITGELFF. Here the CDR3 DNA reads TGTGCCAGCAGCACCGGGACTAGCGGGAGAATGCTAATCACCGGGGAGCTGTTTTTT. Variable domain in full (rest from reference TRBV7-9 and TRBJ2-2): DTGVSQNPRHKITKRGQNVTFRCDPISEHNRLYWYRQTLGQGPEFLTYFQNEAQLEKSRLLSDRFSAERPKGSFSTLEIQRTEQGDSAMYLCASSTGTSGRMLITGELFFGEGSRLTVL.

The chain employs TRBV6-1 and TRBJ2-2, with 8 bases identical to TRBD1. The CDR3 sequence is 15 residues long. V trimming: 7 bases; J trimming: 5 bases; junction bases outside the gene matches: 9. CDR1 and CDR2 from the germline V gene are MNHNS and SASEGT. The chain's CDR3 is CASKADRGGTGELFF. CDR3 nucleotides: TGTGCCAGCAAAGCCGACAGGGGTGGAACCGGGGAGCTGTTTTTT.

V and J are TRBV9 and TRBJ1-5; 8 nucleotides line up with TRBD1. This CDR3 has 16 residues. The germline V gene encodes CDR1 SGDLS and CDR2 YYNGEE. Trimming removed 7 bases from V and 0 bases from J; junction bases left unmatched: 9. CDR3 sequence (DNA): TGTGCCAGCTCAGACGCGACAGGGGTTAGCAATCAGCCCCAGCATTTT. This gives the protein CASSDATGVSNQPQHF.

This clonotype was counted ten times or more. This chain uses TRBV7-2 with TRBJ2-5; possible D gene TRBD2, 5 bases. With 2 bases removed from V and 5 bases from J, the gap between germline ends came to 18 bases. Germline lookup yields CDR1 SGHTA and CDR2 FQGNSA. The CDR3 has 16 amino acids. The CDR3 region is CASSLRFEVGGETQYF. In DNA form, the CDR3 reads TGTGCCAGCAGCTTAAGGTTCGAAGTGGGCGGGGAGACCCAGTACTTC.

This clonotype was seen many times. The rearrangement links TRBV20-1 to TRBJ2-7; possibly TRBD2 for D (6 bases). CDR1 and CDR2 (germline): DFQATT, SNEGSKA (reference sequence). Trimming removed 7 bases from V and 3 bases from J, with 19 bases in between. The CDR3 has 14 residues. The chain's CDR3 is CSVSAETSIYEQYF. CDR3 nucleotide sequence: TGCAGTGTTAGCGCCGAGACTAGTATCTACGAGCAGTACTTC.

This clonotype was counted a single time. The chain has TRBV2 and TRBJ2-7; TRBD1 aligns across 9 bases. CDR3 size: 11 residues. CDR1 is SNHLY and CDR2 is FYNNEI in the germline V gene. V lost 11 bases and J lost 5; bases outside the gene matches: 4. The CDR3 coding sequence is TGTGCCGGGACAGGGACCCACGAGCAGTACTTC. Amino acid sequence: CAGTGTHEQYF.

This chain uses TRBV7-9 with TRBJ1-1; unclear D gene. Trimming took off 5 bases at V and 6 bases at J, with 19 bases between the two ends. The CDR3 spans 15 residues. Germline V lookup: CDR1 SEHNR, CDR2 FQNEAQ (reference sequence). CDR3 in DNA: TGTGCCAGCAGCGTAGAGGGAGATGGGATTCCTGAAGCTTTCTTT. Its translation is CASSVEGDGIPEAFF.

This clonotype was seen repeatedly, ten times or more. This sequence joins TRBV7-2 and TRBJ1-6; 10 bases align to TRBD1. With 4 bases clipped from V and 10 bases from J, the junction kept 7 bases outside the gene matches. The CDR3 has 15 residues. The germline V gene encodes CDR1 SGHTA and CDR2 FQGNSA. CDR3 sequence: CASSSPGQGKSPLHF. As DNA, the CDR3 is TGTGCCAGCAGCTCTCCGGGACAGGGGAAATCACCCCTCCACTTT.

This clonotype was recorded many times. V gene TRBV29-1 combines with J gene TRBJ2-7; 9 positions agree with TRBD1. This CDR3 region has 13 residues. Germline assignment: CDR1 SQVTM and CDR2 ANQGSEA. J lost 5 bases, V lost 5 bases, and 7 bases had no gene match. CDR3 DNA sequence: TGCAGCGTTAAGGACAGGGGTGTCCACGAGCAGTACTTC. The encoded protein is CSVKDRGVHEQYF.

The V and J genes are TRBV7-2 and TRBJ1-1; TRBD1 might be the D (6 bases). CDR3 size: 15 residues. Trimming shortened V by 5 bases and J by 0 bases, and 13 bases separated the two germline ends. CDR1 is SGHTA, CDR2 FQGNSA, per germline. The CDR3 sequence: CASSSGGGMNTEAFF. CDR3 nucleotide sequence: TGTGCCAGCAGCAGTGGAGGGGGGATGAACACTGAAGCTTTCTTT.

This clonotype has ten or more counts. The V and J genes are TRBV9 and TRBJ2-6; the D is unclear. Trimming stripped 1 base from V and 0 bases from J, with 5 bases between. Germline V CDR1 and CDR2: SGDLS, YYNGEE. The CDR3 spans 15 residues. CDR3 amino acids: CASSVSGSGANVLTF. CDR3 sequence (DNA): TGTGCCAGCAGCGTATCGGGCTCTGGGGCCAACGTCCTGACTTTC.

This clonotype was detected only once. This sequence joins TRBV7-8 and TRBJ2-7; D possibly corresponds to TRBD2 (5 bases). There are 14 residues in the CDR3. V gave up 6 bases and J gave up 7 bases, with 19 bases separating them. Germline V gives CDR1 SGHVS, CDR2 FQNEAQ. In DNA form, the CDR3 reads TGTGCCAGCAGTCCCCCGGGCGGGTCACGGGAGCAGTACTTC. Its protein is CASSPPGGSREQYF.

This clonotype was seen at least ten times. J is TRBJ1-1 and V is TRBV20-1, with D perhaps matching TRBD1 (5 bases). The CDR3 is made up of 13 amino acids. The V gene's germline CDR1 is DFQATT and CDR2 SNEGSKA (reference sequence). Trimming left V 0 bases short and J 5 bases short, with 10 bases between. The CDR3 is CSAREGGRTEAFF. CDR3 DNA: TGCAGTGCTAGAGAGGGGGGGAGGACTGAAGCTTTCTTT.

The chain links TRBV6-1 to TRBJ1-3; D not resolved. V was trimmed by 7 bases and J by 8 bases, leaving 12 bases between them. This CDR3 contains 12 residues. Germline CDR1 reads MNHNS; CDR2 reads SASEGT. The CDR3 DNA reads as TGTGCCAGCAAAGATGGAAGGGACACCATATATTTT. Amino acid sequence: CASKDGRDTIYF.

As concerns this clonotype: The junction shows a germline mismatch at one end, possibly a read error. The CDR3 nucleotides read TGTACCAGCAGGCCCGGACGACAGGGGAACACTGAAGCTTTCTTT. This translates into CTSRPGRQGNTEAFF. This rearrangement joins TRBV12-3 or TRBV12-4 to TRBJ1-1; 7 bases are a match to TRBD1. The CDR3 length is 15 residues.

V gene TRBV20-1 combines with J gene TRBJ1-2; 7 bases match TRBD1. CDR3 length equals 14 residues. Germline assignment: CDR1 DFQATT and CDR2 SNEGSKA (reference sequence). The ends lost 5 bases at V and 3 bases at J; junction bases unmatched: 9. The CDR3 nucleotides are TGCAGTGCTTCCCGACAGGGTGTGGACTATGGCTACACCTTC. The encoded protein is CSASRQGVDYGYTF.

In its sample, this clonotype was seen a few times. The rearrangement joins TRBV3-1 to TRBJ1-1; D unresolved. This CDR3 region has 13 residues. Germline loops: CDR1 LGHDT, CDR2 YNNKEL (reference sequence). Deletions cut 0 bases from V and 7 bases from J, with 9 bases between. This chain's CDR3 is CASSQDFAGEAFF. The CDR3 DNA follows: TGTGCCAGCAGCCAAGATTTCGCGGGTGAAGCTTTCTTT.

CDR3: CASGLPLIRPEAFF. The CDR3 DNA reads TGTGCTAGTGGTTTGCCCCTGATCAGACCTGAAGCTTTCTTT. V is TRBV12-5 and J is TRBJ1-1; unclear D gene. Trimming stripped 2 bases from V and 6 bases from J, with 13 bases between. The CDR3 sequence is 14 residues long. Germline V CDR1 and CDR2: LGHNT, FRNRAP.